This TCR beta chain was documented in a study of T cell repertoires in cytomegalovirus infection. Overall study: In the study, CMV epitopes included recently identified HLA-C-restricted and well-studied HLA-B-restricted ones. A matching HLA type, together with CMV infection, was signaled by public TCR beta signatures.

Points from the study as a whole: Within the response measured ex vivo, HLA-C-restricted CMV-specific TCR beta clonotypes were dominant. Summed frequency of public TCR beta families distinguished CMV carriers with the relevant HLA.

About this clonotype: Its antigen is not identified.

Each CDR3 protein is one row after TCRdb ran MiXCR on the reads. The profile shows roughly 340,000 distinct CDR3 sequences, about 29% of them singletons. The CDR3 runs to 18 residues. CDR1 and CDR2 (germline): MGHRA, YSYEKL. V was trimmed by 1 base and J by 6 bases, leaving 22 bases between them. This chain links TRBV4-1 with TRBJ2-1; D is perhaps TRBD2 (6 bases). The sample in question was cultured PBMCs, obtained from culture after CMV antigen stimulation. This TCR came from a human donor in good health (CMV status not recorded). Some clones in this sample may be carry-over from other donors' samples. The CDR3 loop reads CASSQGPQAGPPLNEQFF. CDR3 sequence (DNA): TGCGCCAGCAGCCAAGGACCCCAGGCGGGACCCCCTCTCAATGAGCAGTTCTTC.